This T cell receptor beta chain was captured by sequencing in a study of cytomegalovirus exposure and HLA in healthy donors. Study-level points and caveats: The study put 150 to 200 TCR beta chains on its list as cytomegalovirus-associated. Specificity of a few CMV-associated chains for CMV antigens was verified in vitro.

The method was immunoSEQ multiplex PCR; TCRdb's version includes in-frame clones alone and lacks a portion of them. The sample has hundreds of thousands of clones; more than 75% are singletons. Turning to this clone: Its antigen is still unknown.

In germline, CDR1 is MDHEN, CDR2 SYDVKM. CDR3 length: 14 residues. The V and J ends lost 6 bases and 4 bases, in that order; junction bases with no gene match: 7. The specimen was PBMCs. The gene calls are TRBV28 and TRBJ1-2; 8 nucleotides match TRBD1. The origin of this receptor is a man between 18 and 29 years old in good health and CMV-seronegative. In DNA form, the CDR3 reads TGTGCCAGCAGGCGGCGGACAGGGAGCTATGGCTACACCTTC. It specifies CASRRRTGSYGYTF.